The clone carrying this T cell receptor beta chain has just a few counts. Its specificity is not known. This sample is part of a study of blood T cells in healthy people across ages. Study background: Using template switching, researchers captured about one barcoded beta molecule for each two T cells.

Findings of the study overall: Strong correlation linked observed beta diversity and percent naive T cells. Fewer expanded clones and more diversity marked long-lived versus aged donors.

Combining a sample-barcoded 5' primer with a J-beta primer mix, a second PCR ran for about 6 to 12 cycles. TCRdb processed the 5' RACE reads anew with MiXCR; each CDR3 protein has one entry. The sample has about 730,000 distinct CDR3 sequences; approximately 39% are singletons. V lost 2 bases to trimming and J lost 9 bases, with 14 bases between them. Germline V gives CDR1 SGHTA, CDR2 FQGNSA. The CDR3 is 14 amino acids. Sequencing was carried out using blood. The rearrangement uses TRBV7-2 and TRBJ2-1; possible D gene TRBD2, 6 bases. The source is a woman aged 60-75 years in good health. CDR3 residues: CASSLIRTTGEQFF. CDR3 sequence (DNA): TGTGCCAGCAGCTTAATCCGGACTACAGGTGAGCAGTTCTTC.